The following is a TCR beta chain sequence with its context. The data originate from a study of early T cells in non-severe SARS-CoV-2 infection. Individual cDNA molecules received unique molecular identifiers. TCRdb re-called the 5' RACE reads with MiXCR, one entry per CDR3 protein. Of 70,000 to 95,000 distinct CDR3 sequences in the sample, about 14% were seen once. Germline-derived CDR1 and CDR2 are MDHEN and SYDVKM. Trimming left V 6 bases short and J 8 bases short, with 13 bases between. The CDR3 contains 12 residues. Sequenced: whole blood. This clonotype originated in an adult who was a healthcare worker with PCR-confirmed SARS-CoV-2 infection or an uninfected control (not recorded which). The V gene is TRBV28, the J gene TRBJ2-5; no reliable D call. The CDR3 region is CASRSLRVTQYF. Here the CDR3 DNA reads TGTGCCAGCAGGAGCCTTAGGGTAACCCAGTACTTC.